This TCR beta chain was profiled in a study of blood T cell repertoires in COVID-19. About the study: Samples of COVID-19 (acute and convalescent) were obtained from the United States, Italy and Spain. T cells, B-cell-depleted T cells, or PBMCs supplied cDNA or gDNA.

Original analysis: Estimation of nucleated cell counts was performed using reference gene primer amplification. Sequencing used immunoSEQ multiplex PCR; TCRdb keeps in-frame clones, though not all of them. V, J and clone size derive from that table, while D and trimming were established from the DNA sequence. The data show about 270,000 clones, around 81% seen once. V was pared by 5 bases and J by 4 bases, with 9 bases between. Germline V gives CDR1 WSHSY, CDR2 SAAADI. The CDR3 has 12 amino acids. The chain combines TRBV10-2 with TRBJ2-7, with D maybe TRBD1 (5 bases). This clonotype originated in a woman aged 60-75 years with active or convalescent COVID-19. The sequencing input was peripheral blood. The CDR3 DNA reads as TGCGCCAGCAGTACGACAGAGTACGAGCAGTACTTC. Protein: CASSTTEYEQYF.